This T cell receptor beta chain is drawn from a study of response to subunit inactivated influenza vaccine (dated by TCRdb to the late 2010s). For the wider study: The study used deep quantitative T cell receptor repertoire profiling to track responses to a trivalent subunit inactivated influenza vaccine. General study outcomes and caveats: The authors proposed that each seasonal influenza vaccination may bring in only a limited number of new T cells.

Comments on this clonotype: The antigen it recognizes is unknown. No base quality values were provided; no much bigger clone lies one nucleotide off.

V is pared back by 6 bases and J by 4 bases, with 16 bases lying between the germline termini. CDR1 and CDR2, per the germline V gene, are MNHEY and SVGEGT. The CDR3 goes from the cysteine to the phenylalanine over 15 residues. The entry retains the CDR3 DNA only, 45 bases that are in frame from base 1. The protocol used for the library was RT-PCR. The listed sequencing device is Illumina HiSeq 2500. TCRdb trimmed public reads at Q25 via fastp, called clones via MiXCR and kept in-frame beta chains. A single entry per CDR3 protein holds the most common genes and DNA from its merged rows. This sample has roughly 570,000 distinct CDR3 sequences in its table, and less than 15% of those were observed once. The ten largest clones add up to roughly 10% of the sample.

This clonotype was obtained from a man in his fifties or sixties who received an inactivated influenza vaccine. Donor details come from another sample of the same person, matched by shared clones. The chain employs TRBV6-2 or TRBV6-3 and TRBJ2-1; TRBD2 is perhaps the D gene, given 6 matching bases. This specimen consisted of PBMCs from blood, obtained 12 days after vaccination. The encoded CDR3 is CASRGATRQYNEQFF. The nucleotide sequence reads TGTGCCAGCAGGGGAGCGACTAGACAATACAATGAGCAGTTCTTC.